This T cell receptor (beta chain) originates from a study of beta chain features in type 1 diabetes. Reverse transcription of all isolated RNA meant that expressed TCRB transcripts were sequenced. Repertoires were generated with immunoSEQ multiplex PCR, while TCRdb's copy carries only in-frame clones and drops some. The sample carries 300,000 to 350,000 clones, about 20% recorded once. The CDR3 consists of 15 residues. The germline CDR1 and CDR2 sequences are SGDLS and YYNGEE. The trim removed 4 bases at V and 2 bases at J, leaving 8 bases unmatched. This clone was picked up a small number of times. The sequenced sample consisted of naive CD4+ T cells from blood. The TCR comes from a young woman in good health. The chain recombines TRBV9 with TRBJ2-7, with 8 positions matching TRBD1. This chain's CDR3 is CASSPRTGSTYEQYF. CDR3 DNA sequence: TGTGCCAGCAGCCCTCGGACAGGGTCTACCTACGAGCAGTACTTC.